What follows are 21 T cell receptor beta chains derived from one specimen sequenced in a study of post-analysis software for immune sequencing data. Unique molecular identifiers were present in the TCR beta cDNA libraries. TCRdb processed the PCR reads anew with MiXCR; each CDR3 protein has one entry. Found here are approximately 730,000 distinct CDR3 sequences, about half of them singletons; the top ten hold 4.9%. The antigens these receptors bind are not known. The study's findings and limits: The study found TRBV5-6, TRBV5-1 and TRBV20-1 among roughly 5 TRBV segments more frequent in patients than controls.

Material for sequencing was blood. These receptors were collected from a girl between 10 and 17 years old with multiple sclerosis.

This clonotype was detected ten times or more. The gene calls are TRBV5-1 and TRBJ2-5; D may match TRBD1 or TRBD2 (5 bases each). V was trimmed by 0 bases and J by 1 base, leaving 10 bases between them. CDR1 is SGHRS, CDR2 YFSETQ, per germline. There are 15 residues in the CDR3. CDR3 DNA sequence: TGCGCCAGCAGCTTGGGGGGGACCCCCCAAGAGACCCAGTACTTC. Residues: CASSLGGTPQETQYF.

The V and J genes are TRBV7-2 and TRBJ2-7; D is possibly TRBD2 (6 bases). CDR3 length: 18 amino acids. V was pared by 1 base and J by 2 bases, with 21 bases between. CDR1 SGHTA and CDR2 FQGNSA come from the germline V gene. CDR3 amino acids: CASSLVASRWRGPYEQYF. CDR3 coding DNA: TGTGCCAGCAGCTTAGTGGCTAGTCGGTGGAGGGGCCCCTACGAGCAGTACTTC.

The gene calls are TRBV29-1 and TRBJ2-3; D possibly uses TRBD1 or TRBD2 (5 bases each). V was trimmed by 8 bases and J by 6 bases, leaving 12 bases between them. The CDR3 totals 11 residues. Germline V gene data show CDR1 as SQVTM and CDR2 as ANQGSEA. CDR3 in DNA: TGCAGCAAAGAATGGGGGGATACGCAGTATTTT. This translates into CSKEWGDTQYF.

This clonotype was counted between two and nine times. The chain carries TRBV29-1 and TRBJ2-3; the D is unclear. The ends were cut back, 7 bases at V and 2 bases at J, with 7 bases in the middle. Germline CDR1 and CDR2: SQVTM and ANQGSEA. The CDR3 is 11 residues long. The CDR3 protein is CSAGDTDTQYF. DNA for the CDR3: TGCAGCGCAGGAGACACAGATACGCAGTATTTT.

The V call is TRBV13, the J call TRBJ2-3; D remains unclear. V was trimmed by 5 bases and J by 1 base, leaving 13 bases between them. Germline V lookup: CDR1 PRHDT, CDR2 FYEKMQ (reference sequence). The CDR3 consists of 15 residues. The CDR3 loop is CASSPKFPGTDTQYF. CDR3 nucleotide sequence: TGTGCCAGCAGCCCAAAGTTCCCGGGCACAGATACGCAGTATTTT. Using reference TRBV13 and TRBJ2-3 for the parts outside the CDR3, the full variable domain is AAGVIQSPRHLIKEKRETATLKCYPIPRHDTVYWYQQGPGQDPQFLISFYEKMQSDKGSIPDRFSAQQFSDYHSELNMSSLELGDSALYFCASSPKFPGTDTQYFGPGTRLTVL.

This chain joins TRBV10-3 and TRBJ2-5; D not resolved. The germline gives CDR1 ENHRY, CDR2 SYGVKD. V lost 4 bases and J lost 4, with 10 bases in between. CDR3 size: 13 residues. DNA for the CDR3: TGTGCCATCAGTGGGAGTGATGGAGAGACCCAGTACTTC. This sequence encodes CAISGSDGETQYF.

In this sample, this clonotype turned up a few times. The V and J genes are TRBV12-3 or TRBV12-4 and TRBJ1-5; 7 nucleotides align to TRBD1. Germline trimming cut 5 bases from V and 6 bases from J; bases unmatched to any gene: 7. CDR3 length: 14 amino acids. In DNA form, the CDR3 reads TGTGCCAGCAGTATGTCGGGACAGATTCAGCCCCAGCATTTT. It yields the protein CASSMSGQIQPQHF.

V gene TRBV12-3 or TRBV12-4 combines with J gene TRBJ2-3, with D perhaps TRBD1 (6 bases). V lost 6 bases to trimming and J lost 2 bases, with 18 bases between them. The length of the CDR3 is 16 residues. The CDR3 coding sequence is TGTGCCAGCAGCCACAGGGCGAGAGGGTACACAGATACGCAGTATTTT. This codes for CASSHRARGYTDTQYF.

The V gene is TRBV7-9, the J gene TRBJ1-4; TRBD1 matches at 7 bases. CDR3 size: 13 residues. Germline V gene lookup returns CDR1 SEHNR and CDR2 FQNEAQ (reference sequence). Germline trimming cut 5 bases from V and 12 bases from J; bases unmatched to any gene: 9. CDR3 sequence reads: CASSPDRQGQLFF. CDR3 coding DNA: TGTGCCAGCAGCCCGGACCGACAGGGACAACTGTTTTTT.

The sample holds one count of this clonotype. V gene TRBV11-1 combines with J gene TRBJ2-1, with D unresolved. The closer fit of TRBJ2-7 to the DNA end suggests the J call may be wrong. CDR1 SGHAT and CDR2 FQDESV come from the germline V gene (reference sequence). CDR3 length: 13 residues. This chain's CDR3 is CASSLAFLYEQYF. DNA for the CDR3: TGTGCCAGCAGCTTAGCATTCCTCTACGAGCAGTACTTC.

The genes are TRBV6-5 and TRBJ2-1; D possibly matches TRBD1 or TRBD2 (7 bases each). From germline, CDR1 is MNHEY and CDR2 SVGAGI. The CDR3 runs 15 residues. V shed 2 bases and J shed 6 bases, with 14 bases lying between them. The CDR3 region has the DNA TGTGCCAGCAGTTACCCCAGGGGGGGTAGCAATGAGCAGTTCTTC. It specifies CASSYPRGGSNEQFF.

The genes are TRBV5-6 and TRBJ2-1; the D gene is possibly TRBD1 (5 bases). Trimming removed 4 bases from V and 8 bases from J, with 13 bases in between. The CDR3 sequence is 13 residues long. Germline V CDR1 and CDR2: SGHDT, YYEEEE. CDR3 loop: CASSPGQAYEQFF. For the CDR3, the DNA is TGTGCCAGCAGCCCCGGACAAGCCTATGAGCAGTTCTTC.

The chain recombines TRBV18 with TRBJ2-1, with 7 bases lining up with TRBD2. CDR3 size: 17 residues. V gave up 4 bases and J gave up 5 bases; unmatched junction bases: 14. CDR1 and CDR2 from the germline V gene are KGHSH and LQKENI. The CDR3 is CASSLPPRASGHNEQFF. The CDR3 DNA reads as TGTGCCAGCTCACTCCCCCCTAGGGCTAGCGGACACAATGAGCAGTTCTTC.

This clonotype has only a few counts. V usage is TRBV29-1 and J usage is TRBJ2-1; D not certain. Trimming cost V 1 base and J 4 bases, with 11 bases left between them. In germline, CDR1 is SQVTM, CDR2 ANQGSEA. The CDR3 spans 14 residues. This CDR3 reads CSVEVPSIYNEQFF. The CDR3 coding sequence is TGCAGCGTTGAAGTGCCCAGCATTTACAATGAGCAGTTCTTC.

DNA of the CDR3: TGTGCCAGCTTGGACAGCCACGAGCAGTACTTC. It yields the protein CASLDSHEQYF. V is TRBV6-4 and J is TRBJ2-7; tentatively, D is TRBD1 (6 bases). Trimming removed 8 bases at V and 5 bases at J, with 10 bases between. Germline-derived CDR1 and CDR2 are MRHNA and SNTAGT. CDR3 length: 11 residues.

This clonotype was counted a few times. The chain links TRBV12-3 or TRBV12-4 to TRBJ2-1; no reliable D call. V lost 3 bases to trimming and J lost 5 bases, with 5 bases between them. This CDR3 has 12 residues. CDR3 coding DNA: TGTGCCAGCAGTTTCAATCACAATGAGCAGTTCTTC. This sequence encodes CASSFNHNEQFF.

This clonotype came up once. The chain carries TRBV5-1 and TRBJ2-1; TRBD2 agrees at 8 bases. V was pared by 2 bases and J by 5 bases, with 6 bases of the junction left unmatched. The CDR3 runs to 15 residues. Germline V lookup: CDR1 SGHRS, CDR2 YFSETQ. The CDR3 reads CASSLPGLGDNEQFF. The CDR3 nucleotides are TGCGCCAGCAGCTTACCGGGACTAGGGGACAATGAGCAGTTCTTC.

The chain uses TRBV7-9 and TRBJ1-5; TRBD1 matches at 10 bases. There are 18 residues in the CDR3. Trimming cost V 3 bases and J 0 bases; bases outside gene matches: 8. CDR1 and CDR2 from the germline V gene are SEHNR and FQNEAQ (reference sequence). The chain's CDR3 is CASSFAGTGDYSNQPQHF. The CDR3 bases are TGTGCCAGCAGCTTTGCCGGGACAGGGGATTATAGCAATCAGCCCCAGCATTTT.

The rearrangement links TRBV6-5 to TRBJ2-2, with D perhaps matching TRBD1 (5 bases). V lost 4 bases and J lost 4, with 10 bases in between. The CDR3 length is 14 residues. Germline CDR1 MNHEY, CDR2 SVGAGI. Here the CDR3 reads CASSWGPLTGELFF. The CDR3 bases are TGTGCCAGCAGTTGGGGCCCGCTCACCGGGGAGCTGTTTTTT.

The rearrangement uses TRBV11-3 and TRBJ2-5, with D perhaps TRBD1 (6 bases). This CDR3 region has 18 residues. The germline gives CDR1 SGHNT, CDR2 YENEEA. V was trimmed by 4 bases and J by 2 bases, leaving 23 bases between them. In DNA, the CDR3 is TGTGCCAGCAGCTGGGGTTCTTTACAGGGCCCCCCTCAAGAGACCCAGTACTTC. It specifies CASSWGSLQGPPQETQYF.

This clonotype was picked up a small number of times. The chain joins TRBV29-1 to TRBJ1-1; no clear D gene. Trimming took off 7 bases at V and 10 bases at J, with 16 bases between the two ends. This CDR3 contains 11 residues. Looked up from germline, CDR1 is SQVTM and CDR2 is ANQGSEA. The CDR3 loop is CSADGQAGAFF. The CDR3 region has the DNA TGCAGCGCCGATGGGCAGGCAGGAGCTTTCTTT. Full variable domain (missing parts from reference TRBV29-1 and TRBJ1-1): SAVISQKPSRDICQRGTSLTIQCQVDSQVTMMFWYRQQPGQSLTLIATANQGSEATYESGFVIDKFPISRPNLTFSTLTVSNMSPEDSSIYLCSADGQAGAFFGQGTRLTVV.